This T cell receptor (beta chain) stems from a study of T cell responses to AZD1222 COVID-19 vaccine. General study results and limits: Reportedly, close to half of spike-specific TCRs are directed against unmutated variant regions. Seropositive at baseline were only six or seven AZD1222 recipients. The sample set comprised mostly white British donors with more females, and clonal diversity was possibly underestimated. The span of vaccine-associated CD4 TCRs extended across spike, with dominance at 160-218 and 743-854.

Notes on this clone: Its matching antigen is unknown.

Assay: immunoSEQ multiplex PCR; the TCRdb copy retains only in-frame clones and omits some. The sample holds over 120,000 clones; nearly 90% are singletons and the top ten take 5% to 5.5%. The junction had 4 bases not matched to a gene; V was cut back by 7 bases and J by 0 bases. In germline, CDR1 is MNHEY, CDR2 SVGAGI. CDR3 length: 15 amino acids. J is TRBJ2-2 and V is TRBV6-5, with 8 bases aligning to TRBD1. The source is an adult who received the MenACWY meningococcal vaccine as a control. The starting material was peripheral blood, obtained 28 days after the second dose of the MenACWY control vaccine. The CDR3 is CASTRTGTNTGELFF. CDR3 DNA sequence: TGTGCCAGCACTCGGACAGGGACGAACACCGGGGAGCTGTTTTTT.